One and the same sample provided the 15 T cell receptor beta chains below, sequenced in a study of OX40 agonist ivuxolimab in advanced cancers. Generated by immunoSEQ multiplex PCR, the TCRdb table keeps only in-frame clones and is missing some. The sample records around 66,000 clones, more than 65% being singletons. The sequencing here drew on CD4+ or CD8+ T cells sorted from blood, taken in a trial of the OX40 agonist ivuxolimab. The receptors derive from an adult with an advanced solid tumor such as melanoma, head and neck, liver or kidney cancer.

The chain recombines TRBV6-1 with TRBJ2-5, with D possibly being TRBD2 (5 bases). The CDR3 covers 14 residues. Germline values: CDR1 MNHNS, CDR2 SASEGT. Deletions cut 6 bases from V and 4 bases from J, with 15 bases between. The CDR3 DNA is TGTGCCAGCAGCCTCCCCCCAGCGGTAGAGACCCAGTACTTC. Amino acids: CASSLPPAVETQYF.

The CDR3 region is CASSSLRGLGYGYTF. In DNA, the CDR3 is TGTGCCAGCAGCTCGCTCAGGGGGCTCGGCTATGGCTACACCTTC. The chain couples TRBV7-8 to TRBJ1-2, with 8 bases aligning to TRBD1. With 4 bases clipped from V and 4 bases from J, the junction kept 8 bases outside the gene matches. Looked up from germline, CDR1 is SGHVS and CDR2 is FQNEAQ. The CDR3 covers 15 residues.

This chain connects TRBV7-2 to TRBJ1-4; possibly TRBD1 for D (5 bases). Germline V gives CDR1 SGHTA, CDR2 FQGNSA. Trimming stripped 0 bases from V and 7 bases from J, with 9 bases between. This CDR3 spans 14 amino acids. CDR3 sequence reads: CASSLARGSEKLFF. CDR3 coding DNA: TGTGCCAGCAGCTTAGCTAGGGGAAGTGAAAAACTGTTTTTT.

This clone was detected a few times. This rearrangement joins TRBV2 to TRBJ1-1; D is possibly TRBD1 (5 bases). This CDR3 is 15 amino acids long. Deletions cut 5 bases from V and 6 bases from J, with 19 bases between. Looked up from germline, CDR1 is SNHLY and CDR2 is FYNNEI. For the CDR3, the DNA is TGTGCCAGCAGTAGTACCTTGGGTTCGGGGGCTGAAGCTTTCTTT. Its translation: CASSSTLGSGAEAFF.

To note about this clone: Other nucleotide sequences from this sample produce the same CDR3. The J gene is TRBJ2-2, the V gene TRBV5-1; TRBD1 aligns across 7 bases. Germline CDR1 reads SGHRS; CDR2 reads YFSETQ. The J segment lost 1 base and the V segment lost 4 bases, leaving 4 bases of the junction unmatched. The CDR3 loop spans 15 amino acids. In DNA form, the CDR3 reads TGCGCCAGCAGCCGGGACAGATTGAACACCGGGGAGCTGTTTTTT. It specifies CASSRDRLNTGELFF. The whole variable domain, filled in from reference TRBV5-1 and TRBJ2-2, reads KAGVTQTPRYLIKTRGQQVTLSCSPISGHRSVSWYQQTPGQGLQFLFEYFSETQRNKGNFPGRFSGRQFSNSRSEMNVSTLELGDSALYLCASSRDRLNTGELFFGEGSRLTVL.

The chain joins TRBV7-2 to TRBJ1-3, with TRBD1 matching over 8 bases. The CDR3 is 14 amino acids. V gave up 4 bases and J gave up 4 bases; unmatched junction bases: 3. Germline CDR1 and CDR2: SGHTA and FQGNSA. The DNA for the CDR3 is TGTGCCAGCAGCTCAGGGGGCGGGGGAAACACCATATATTTT. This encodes CASSSGGGGNTIYF.

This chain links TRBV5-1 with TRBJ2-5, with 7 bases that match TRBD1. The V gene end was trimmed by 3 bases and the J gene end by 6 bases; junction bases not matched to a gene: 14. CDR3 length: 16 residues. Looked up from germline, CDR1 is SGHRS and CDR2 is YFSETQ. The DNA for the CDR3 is TGCGCCAGCAGCTCCCGGCAAGACAGGGTGAGCCAGACCCAGTACTTC. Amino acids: CASSSRQDRVSQTQYF.

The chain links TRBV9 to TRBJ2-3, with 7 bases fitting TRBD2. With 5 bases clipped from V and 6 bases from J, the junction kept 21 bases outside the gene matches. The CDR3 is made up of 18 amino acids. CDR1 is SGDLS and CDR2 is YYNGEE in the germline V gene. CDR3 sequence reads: CASSGTGLELRERDTQYF. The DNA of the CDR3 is TGTGCCAGCAGTGGAACTGGACTAGAATTAAGGGAGAGGGATACGCAGTATTTT.

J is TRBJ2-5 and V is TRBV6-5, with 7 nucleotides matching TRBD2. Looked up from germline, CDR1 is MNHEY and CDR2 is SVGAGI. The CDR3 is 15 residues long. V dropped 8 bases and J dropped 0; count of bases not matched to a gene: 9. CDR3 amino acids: CASGGDGRHQETQYF. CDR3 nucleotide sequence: TGTGCCAGCGGGGGGGACGGTCGACACCAAGAGACCCAGTACTTC.

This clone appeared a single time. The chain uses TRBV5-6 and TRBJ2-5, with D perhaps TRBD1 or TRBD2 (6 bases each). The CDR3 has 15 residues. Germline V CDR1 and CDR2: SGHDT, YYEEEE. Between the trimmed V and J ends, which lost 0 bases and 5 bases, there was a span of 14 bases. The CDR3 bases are TGTGCCAGCAGCTTGGATGGGGGGCGCTGGGAGACCCAGTACTTC. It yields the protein CASSLDGGRWETQYF.

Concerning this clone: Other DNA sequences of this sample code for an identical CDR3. In nucleotides, the CDR3 is TGTGCCAGCTCACCACGGACTAGCGGGGGGAGCTCCTACGAGCAGTACTTC. Its translation: CASSPRTSGGSSYEQYF. The rearrangement links TRBV18 to TRBJ2-7, with 14 bases identical to TRBD2. CDR1 and CDR2 (germline): KGHSH, LQKENI. This CDR3 has 17 residues. V lost 1 base, J lost 0 bases, and 2 bases stayed unmatched. The entire variable domain, with the rest obtained from reference TRBV18 and TRBJ2-7, is as follows: NAGVMQNPRHLVRRRGQEARLRCSPMKGHSHVYWYRQLPEEGLKFMVYLQKENIIDESGMPKERFSAEFPKEGPSILRIQQVVRGDSAAYFCASSPRTSGGSSYEQYFGPGTRLTVT.

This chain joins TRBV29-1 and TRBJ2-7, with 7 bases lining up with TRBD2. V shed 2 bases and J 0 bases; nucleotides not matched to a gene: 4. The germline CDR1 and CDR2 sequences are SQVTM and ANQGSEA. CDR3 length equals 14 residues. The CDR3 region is CSVERGGSSYEQYF. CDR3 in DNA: TGCAGCGTTGAACGGGGCGGGAGCTCCTACGAGCAGTACTTC.

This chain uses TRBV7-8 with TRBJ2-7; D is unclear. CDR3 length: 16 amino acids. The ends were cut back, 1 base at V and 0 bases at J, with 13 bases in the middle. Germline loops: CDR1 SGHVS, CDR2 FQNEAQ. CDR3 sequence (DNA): TGTGCCAGCAGCTTAGTCGGTGGGGTTTCCTCCTACGAGCAGTACTTC. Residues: CASSLVGGVSSYEQYF.

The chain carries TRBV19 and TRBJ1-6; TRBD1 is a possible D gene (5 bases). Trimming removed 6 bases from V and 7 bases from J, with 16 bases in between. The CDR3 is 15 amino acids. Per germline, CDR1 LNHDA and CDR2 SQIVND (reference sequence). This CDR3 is CASSPPDRGNSPLHF. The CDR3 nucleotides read TGTGCCAGTAGCCCCCCCGACAGAGGAAATTCACCCCTCCACTTT.

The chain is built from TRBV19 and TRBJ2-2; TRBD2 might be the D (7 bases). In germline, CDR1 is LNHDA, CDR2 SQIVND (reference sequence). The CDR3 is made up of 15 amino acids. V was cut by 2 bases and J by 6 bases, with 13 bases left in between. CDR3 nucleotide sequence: TGTGCCAGTAGTATACGGGGGGCAAAAGCCGGGGAGCTGTTTTTT. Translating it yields CASSIRGAKAGELFF. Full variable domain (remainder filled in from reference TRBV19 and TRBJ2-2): DGGITQSPKYLFRKEGQNVTLSCEQNLNHDAMYWYRQDPGQGLRLIYYSQIVNDFQKGDIAEGYSVSREKKESFPLTVTSAQKNPTAFYLCASSIRGAKAGELFFGEGSRLTVL.